A single sample gave rise to the 26 T cell receptor beta chains below, sequenced in a study of T cells in Graves' hyperthyroidism and ophthalmopathy. RNA transcripts provided the source from which TCR beta CDR3 regions were amplified. The TCR CDR3 first-round RT-PCR relied on the HTBI primer set. Via MiXCR, TCRdb re-called the multiplex PCR reads, giving one row per CDR3 protein. Of under 500,000 distinct CDR3 sequences listed, about an eighth are singletons. The specimen sequenced was blood. All receptors come from a man over 45 with Graves' ophthalmopathy.

This clonotype was seen a few times. The chain employs TRBV5-1 and TRBJ2-7, with D tentatively TRBD2 (6 bases). The CDR3 contains 15 residues. With 3 bases removed from V and 4 bases from J, the gap between germline ends came to 17 bases. Germline values: CDR1 SGHRS, CDR2 YFSETQ. CDR3 amino acids: CASSSGTSRSYEQYF. The CDR3 nucleotides are TGCGCCAGCAGCTCAGGGACTTCGAGAAGTTACGAGCAGTACTTC.

The chain recombines TRBV11-2 with TRBJ2-5, with 7 bases identical to TRBD2. V trimming: 2 bases; J trimming: 5 bases; junction bases outside the gene matches: 8. This CDR3 spans 15 amino acids. The germline V gene encodes CDR1 SGHAT and CDR2 FQNNGV. The CDR3 sequence is CASSLTAGETETQYF. The CDR3 coding sequence is TGTGCCAGCAGCTTAACTGCGGGAGAAACGGAGACCCAGTACTTC.

This clonotype has at least ten counts. The chain has TRBV28 and TRBJ2-1, with a tentative D call TRBD2 (6 bases). V was trimmed by 8 bases and J by 0 bases, leaving 11 bases between them. Looked up from germline, CDR1 is MDHEN and CDR2 is SYDVKM. The CDR3 has 14 residues. The CDR3 coding sequence is TGTGCCAGCCACATCGGGGGCTCCTACAATGAGCAGTTCTTC. The encoded protein is CASHIGGSYNEQFF.

This clonotype occurred many times. The chain is built from TRBV5-1 and TRBJ2-3, with a tentative D call TRBD1 (5 bases). This CDR3 contains 13 residues. Trimming cost V 5 bases and J 5 bases, with 12 bases left between them. CDR1 is SGHRS and CDR2 is YFSETQ in the germline V gene. This chain's CDR3 is CASRLTDGDTQYF. In nucleotides, the CDR3 is TGCGCCAGCAGATTGACAGACGGAGATACGCAGTATTTT. Variable domain in full (rest from reference TRBV5-1 and TRBJ2-3): KAGVTQTPRYLIKTRGQQVTLSCSPISGHRSVSWYQQTPGQGLQFLFEYFSETQRNKGNFPGRFSGRQFSNSRSEMNVSTLELGDSALYLCASRLTDGDTQYFGPGTRLTVL.

The gene calls are TRBV20-1 and TRBJ2-4, with TRBD2 matching over 7 bases. Losses at the gene ends were 3 bases for V and 3 bases for J; bases not matched to a gene: 5. The CDR3 totals 14 residues. From germline, CDR1 is DFQATT and CDR2 SNEGSKA (reference sequence). CDR3 loop: CSASRGEGKNIQYF. For the CDR3, the DNA is TGCAGTGCTAGCCGGGGGGAAGGCAAAAACATTCAGTACTTC.

This clonotype showed up just a few times. The V call is TRBV5-1, the J call TRBJ2-1, with TRBD2 matching 12 bases. Per the germline V gene, CDR1 is SGHRS and CDR2 is YFSETQ. Trimming at V came to 4 bases and at J to 7 bases, leaving 9 bases not matched to a gene. This CDR3 has 16 amino acids. The CDR3 DNA reads as TGCGCCAGCAGCGCGTCGACTAGCGGGAGCAAAAATGAGCAGTTCTTC. As protein: CASSASTSGSKNEQFF. Using reference TRBV5-1 and TRBJ2-1 for the parts outside the CDR3, the full variable domain is KAGVTQTPRYLIKTRGQQVTLSCSPISGHRSVSWYQQTPGQGLQFLFEYFSETQRNKGNFPGRFSGRQFSNSRSEMNVSTLELGDSALYLCASSASTSGSKNEQFFGPGTRLTVL.

On this clonotype itself: This may be a read error, as it is one base from a much larger clone. This chain connects TRBV30 to TRBJ1-2, with 7 nucleotides matching TRBD1. CDR3 length equals 14 residues. CDR1 and CDR2 from the germline V gene are GTSNPN and SVGIG (reference sequence). CDR3 DNA sequence: TGTGTCTGGAGTAGTAGAGGGGGCGGATATGGCTACACCTTC. It translates to CVWSSRGGGYGYTF.

This clonotype showed up many times. The rearrangement uses TRBV6-1 and TRBJ2-1; perhaps TRBD1 as D (6 bases). V shed 8 bases and J shed 3 bases, with 11 bases lying between them. From germline, CDR1 is MNHNS and CDR2 SASEGT. The CDR3 is made up of 13 amino acids. For the CDR3, the DNA is TGTGCCAGCTCACGAGGGGGCTACAATGAGCAGTTCTTC. Translation gives CASSRGGYNEQFF.

This clonotype was seen ten or more times. This chain connects TRBV4-1 to TRBJ2-3; D remains ambiguous. This CDR3 spans 14 amino acids. Germline assignment: CDR1 MGHRA and CDR2 YSYEKL. With 6 bases removed from V and 2 bases from J, the gap between germline ends came to 12 bases. The CDR3 sequence is CASRENPNTDTQYF. Written as DNA, the CDR3 is TGCGCCAGCAGGGAAAATCCGAACACAGATACGCAGTATTTT.

In this sample, this clonotype turned up a few times. This chain uses TRBV5-1 with TRBJ2-2, with TRBD1 identical over 12 bases. Germline V gives CDR1 SGHRS, CDR2 YFSETQ. V shed 4 bases and J 0 bases; nucleotides not matched to a gene: 4. CDR3 length: 17 residues. The CDR3 DNA reads TGCGCCAGCAGCCCCGGGACAGGGGGCTCGAACACCGGGGAGCTGTTTTTT. Amino acids: CASSPGTGGSNTGELFF.

There are many counts of this clonotype. CDR3 in DNA: TGTGCCAGCAGTTTACCAGGGGTTAACACTGAAGCTTTCTTT. It yields the protein CASSLPGVNTEAFF. The chain uses TRBV12-3 or TRBV12-4 and TRBJ1-1, with D possibly TRBD1 on 6 matching bases. The CDR3 extends over 14 amino acids. V lost 2 bases, J lost 2 bases, and 9 bases lay in between.

This clonotype appeared many times. This sequence joins TRBV11-2 and TRBJ2-7, with TRBD1 matching over 11 bases. V shed 7 bases and J 0 bases; nucleotides not matched to a gene: 11. Germline V gives CDR1 SGHAT, CDR2 FQNNGV. CDR3 length equals 17 residues. CDR3 bases: TGTGCCAGCAACAAAAATTTGGGGACAGGGGGCTCCTACGAGCAGTACTTC. Its protein product is CASNKNLGTGGSYEQYF. The complete variable domain, with remaining parts taken from reference TRBV11-2 and TRBJ2-7, reads EAGVAQSPRYKIIEKRQSVAFWCNPISGHATLYWYQQILGQGPKLLIQFQNNGVVDDSQLPKDRFSAERLKGVDSTLKIQPAKLEDSAVYLCASNKNLGTGGSYEQYFGPGTRLTVT.

This clonotype was recorded at least ten times. This chain links TRBV6-1 with TRBJ1-5, with no clear D. This CDR3 region has 15 residues. CDR1 MNHNS and CDR2 SASEGT come from the germline V gene. Trimming removed 6 bases from V and 2 bases from J, with 14 bases in between. CDR3 coding DNA: TGTGCCAGCAGCTCCGTCCCGAAGGGCAATCAGCCCCAGCATTTT. This translates into CASSSVPKGNQPQHF.

This clonotype was counted at least ten times. V usage is TRBV2 and J usage is TRBJ2-2; D uncertain. V was clipped by 1 base and J by 3 bases, with 6 bases between them. Germline values: CDR1 SNHLY, CDR2 FYNNEI. The CDR3 runs to 14 residues. The DNA for the CDR3 is TGTGCCAGCAGTGAAGTCGGGTACACCGGGGAGCTGTTTTTT. Translated: CASSEVGYTGELFF. Using reference TRBV2 and TRBJ2-2 for the parts outside the CDR3, the full variable domain is EPEVTQTPSHQVTQMGQEVILRCVPISNHLYFYWYRQILGQKVEFLVSFYNNEISEKSEIFDDQFSVERPDGSNFTLKIRSTKLEDSAMYFCASSEVGYTGELFFGEGSRLTVL.

The chain is built from TRBV7-9 and TRBJ2-7, with D tentatively TRBD2 (6 bases). Germline V gene data show CDR1 as SEHNR and CDR2 as FQNEAQ (reference sequence). V lost 5 bases, J lost 3 bases, and 17 bases lay in between. The CDR3 length is 15 residues. CDR3 in amino acids: CASSPLPGDNYEQYF. The CDR3 DNA is TGTGCCAGCAGCCCTCTTCCGGGGGATAACTACGAGCAGTACTTC. The complete variable domain, with remaining parts taken from reference TRBV7-9 and TRBJ2-7, reads DTGVSQNPRHKITKRGQNVTFRCDPISEHNRLYWYRQTLGQGPEFLTYFQNEAQLEKSRLLSDRFSAERPKGSFSTLEIQRTEQGDSAMYLCASSPLPGDNYEQYFGPGTRLTVT.

There are many counts of this clonotype. This chain links TRBV20-1 with TRBJ2-1; a possible D gene is TRBD2 (5 bases). Germline loops: CDR1 DFQATT, CDR2 SNEGSKA (reference sequence). The germline V and J ends were trimmed by 3 bases and 7 bases, with 10 bases remaining between them. This CDR3 is 12 amino acids long. In nucleotides, the CDR3 is TGCAGTGCTAGTGAAGCGGAGAATGAGCAGTTCTTC. This sequence encodes CSASEAENEQFF.

This clonotype has only a few counts. The chain carries TRBV5-1 and TRBJ2-1; 8 bases map to TRBD2. The CDR3 contains 16 residues. In germline, CDR1 is SGHRS, CDR2 YFSETQ. Trimming removed 4 bases from V and 1 base from J; junction bases left unmatched: 7. The CDR3 region is CASSSSGSGSYNEQFF. CDR3 coding DNA: TGCGCCAGCAGCAGCAGCGGGAGTGGGTCCTACAATGAGCAGTTCTTC.

This clonotype was recorded at least ten times. The chain links TRBV27 to TRBJ2-4, with 14 bases aligning to TRBD2. Germline-derived CDR1 and CDR2 are MNHEY and SMNVEV (reference sequence). The CDR3 extends over 18 amino acids. The V and J ends lost 5 bases and 1 base, in that order; junction bases with no gene match: 7. The CDR3 region has the DNA TGTGCCAGCAGTCACGGGACTAGCGGGAGTACTGCCAAAAACATTCAGTACTTC. This codes for CASSHGTSGSTAKNIQYF.

This clonotype was detected only a few times. The chain has TRBV24-1 and TRBJ1-5; unclear D gene. V lost 7 bases, J lost 2 bases, and 11 bases lay in between. CDR3 length: 14 amino acids. The germline V gene has CDR1 KGHDR and CDR2 SFDVKD. As DNA, the CDR3 is TGTGCCACCAGCGACGGGAGGGGCAATCAGCCCCAGCATTTT. The encoded protein is CATSDGRGNQPQHF.

This clonotype appeared many times. The chain links TRBV10-3 to TRBJ2-3; D not certain. Germline loops: CDR1 ENHRY, CDR2 SYGVKD. CDR3 size: 14 residues. V was cut by 0 bases and J by 6 bases, with 10 bases left in between. The CDR3 sequence is CAISESPTRDTQYF. DNA of the CDR3: TGTGCCATCAGTGAGTCGCCAACAAGGGATACGCAGTATTTT.

The sample holds many counts of this clonotype. The rearrangement uses TRBV7-8 and TRBJ2-7; TRBD1 matches at 10 bases. Germline V gives CDR1 SGHVS, CDR2 FQNEAQ. The V segment lost 6 bases and the J segment 6 bases; nucleotides outside the gene matches: 8. The CDR3 is made up of 14 amino acids. The CDR3 is CASRFGTGESEQYF. In DNA, the CDR3 is TGTGCCAGCAGATTCGGGACAGGGGAAAGCGAGCAGTACTTC.

This rearrangement joins TRBV4-2 to TRBJ2-5; 15 bases align to TRBD2. V dropped 3 bases and J dropped 5; count of bases not matched to a gene: 7. The germline V gene has CDR1 LGHNA and CDR2 YNFKEQ. This CDR3 contains 17 residues. CDR3 in amino acids: CASSQGGTSGRSETQYF. CDR3 nucleotides: TGTGCCAGCAGCCAGGGGGGGACTAGCGGGAGGAGCGAGACCCAGTACTTC.

This clonotype was counted at least ten times. V and J are TRBV12-3 or TRBV12-4 and TRBJ2-7, with TRBD2 matching 7 bases. The V gene end was trimmed by 5 bases and the J gene end by 3 bases; junction bases not matched to a gene: 4. This CDR3 has 13 amino acids. The CDR3 spells CASSRTRGYEQYF. CDR3 coding DNA: TGTGCCAGCAGTCGGACTAGGGGCTACGAGCAGTACTTC.

This clonotype was counted between two and nine times. This chain uses TRBV5-1 with TRBJ2-3; 7 bases are a match to TRBD1. Germline CDR1 SGHRS, CDR2 YFSETQ. The CDR3 runs to 14 residues. CDR3 residues: CVSAPGQPTDTQYF. The CDR3 DNA reads as TGCGTCTCCGCCCCGGGACAGCCAACAGATACGCAGTATTTT.

With regard to this clonotype: Just one base apart from a much larger clone, this may be a read error. The rearrangement uses TRBV20-1 and TRBJ1-1; perhaps TRBD1 as D (5 bases). V lost 3 bases and J 3 bases, leaving 11 bases between the germline ends. The length of the CDR3 is 13 residues. Looked up from germline, CDR1 is DFQATT and CDR2 is SNEGSKA (reference sequence). CDR3 loop: CSASDSWDTEAFF. As DNA, the CDR3 is TGCAGTGCTAGCGACAGTTGGGACACTGAAGCTTTCTTT.

The sample holds many counts of this clonotype. The chain carries TRBV7-3 and TRBJ2-7; D possibly uses TRBD1 or TRBD2 (5 bases each). Germline CDR1 reads SGHTA; CDR2 reads FQGTGA. Trimming removed 4 bases from V and 2 bases from J, with 12 bases in between. The CDR3 is 14 residues long. CDR3: CASSSRDRTYEQYF. DNA of the CDR3: TGTGCCAGCAGCTCCCGGGACCGCACCTACGAGCAGTACTTC.